What follows are 4 T cell receptor beta chains derived from one specimen sequenced in a study of T-cell reconstitution after alpha-beta-depleted transplantation in children. Unique molecular identifiers were incorporated into the prepared TCRbeta library. TCRdb fed the PCR reads into MiXCR, producing one record per CDR3 protein. The table records around 80,000 distinct CDR3 sequences, about a sixth of them present only once. This material consisted of PBMCs, mostly from graft donor cells, taken 360 days after TCRalphabeta/CD19-depleted stem cell transplant. All receptors derive from a male patient aged 2 to 10 who had a stem cell transplant for acute lymphoblastic leukemia, so the T cells may come from the graft donor.

This clonotype was observed a few times. The chain employs TRBV10-3 and TRBJ2-2, with D maybe TRBD1 (6 bases). This CDR3 is 16 amino acids long. Germline V CDR1 and CDR2: ENHRY, SYGVKD. The germline V and J ends were trimmed by 5 bases and 6 bases, with 19 bases remaining between them. CDR3 sequence (DNA): TGTGCCATCAGTCCTGCCCTACAGGGCCCGTCCGGGGAGCTGTTTTTT. Protein sequence: CAISPALQGPSGELFF.

This chain links TRBV7-9 with TRBJ2-5; 7 positions match TRBD2. The CDR3 has 12 amino acids. Germline-derived CDR1 and CDR2 are SEHNR and FQNEAQ (reference sequence). V gave up 5 bases and J gave up 9 bases; unmatched junction bases: 6. CDR3 loop: CASSRLAGAQYF. CDR3 DNA: TGTGCCAGCAGCCGACTAGCTGGGGCCCAGTACTTC.

This clonotype was observed a handful of times. The chain has TRBV6-1 and TRBJ1-2; D not certain. V was pared by 0 bases and J by 5 bases, with 13 bases between. Germline V gene data show CDR1 as MNHNS and CDR2 as SASEGT. The CDR3 is made up of 15 amino acids. Here the CDR3 DNA reads TGTGCCAGCAGTGAAGCTTGGACTATAAATTATGGCTACACCTTC. It encodes CASSEAWTINYGYTF.

This clonotype appeared a few times. This rearrangement joins TRBV4-1 to TRBJ2-4; possibly TRBD1 for D (5 bases). CDR1 and CDR2 (germline): MGHRA, YSYEKL. Trimming pared 1 base from V and 8 bases from J, leaving 21 bases between. The CDR3 contains 17 residues. Written as DNA, the CDR3 is TGCGCCAGCAGCCAAGGACAAATTGTGATCCTAGGGGACATTCAGTACTTC. Translated, it gives CASSQGQIVILGDIQYF.